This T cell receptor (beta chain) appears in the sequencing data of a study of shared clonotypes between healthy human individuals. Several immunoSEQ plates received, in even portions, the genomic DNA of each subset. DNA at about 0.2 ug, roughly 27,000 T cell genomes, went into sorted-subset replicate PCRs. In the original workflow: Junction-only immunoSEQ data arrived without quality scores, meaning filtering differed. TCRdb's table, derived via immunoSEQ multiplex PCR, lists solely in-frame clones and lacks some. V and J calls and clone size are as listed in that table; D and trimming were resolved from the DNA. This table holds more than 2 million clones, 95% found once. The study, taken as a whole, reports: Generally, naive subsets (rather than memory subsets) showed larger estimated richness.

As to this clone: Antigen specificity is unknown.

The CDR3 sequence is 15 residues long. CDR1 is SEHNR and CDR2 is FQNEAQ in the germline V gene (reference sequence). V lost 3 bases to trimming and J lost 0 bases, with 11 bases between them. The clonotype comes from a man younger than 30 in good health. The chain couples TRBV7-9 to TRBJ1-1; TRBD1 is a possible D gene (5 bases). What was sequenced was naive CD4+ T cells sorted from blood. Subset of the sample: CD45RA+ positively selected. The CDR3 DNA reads TGTGCCAGCAGCTTTTATCGACAGATGAACACTGAAGCTTTCTTT. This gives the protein CASSFYRQMNTEAFF.